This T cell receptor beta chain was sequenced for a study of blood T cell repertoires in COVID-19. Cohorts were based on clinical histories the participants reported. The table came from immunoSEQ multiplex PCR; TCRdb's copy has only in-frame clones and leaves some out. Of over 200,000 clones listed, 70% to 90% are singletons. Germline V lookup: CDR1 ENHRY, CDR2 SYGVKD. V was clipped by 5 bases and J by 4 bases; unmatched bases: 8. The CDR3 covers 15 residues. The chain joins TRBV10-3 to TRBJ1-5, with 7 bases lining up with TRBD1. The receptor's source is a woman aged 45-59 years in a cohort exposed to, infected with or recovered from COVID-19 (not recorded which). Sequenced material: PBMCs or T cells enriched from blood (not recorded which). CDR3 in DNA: TGTGCCATCAGTCCGGGACAGAAAACTAATCAGCCCCAGCATTTT. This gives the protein CAISPGQKTNQPQHF.